This TCR beta chain was identified in a study of T cell responses to AZD1222 COVID-19 vaccine. The table came from immunoSEQ multiplex PCR; TCRdb's copy has only in-frame clones and leaves some out. The sample lists around 58,000 clones; around 90% were seen once. CDR1 and CDR2 (germline): MNHEY, SVGEGT. V shed 6 bases, J shed 2 bases, and the junction held 9 bases outside the gene matches. This CDR3 comprises 15 residues. The sequence was collected from an adult who received the AZD1222 COVID-19 vaccine. The V and J genes are TRBV6-2 or TRBV6-3 and TRBJ1-1; 7 nucleotides line up with TRBD1. The source material was peripheral blood, sampled 28 days after the second AZD1222 dose. CDR3 protein: CASSTGDPRNTEAFF. In DNA, the CDR3 is TGTGCCAGCAGCACAGGGGACCCTCGAAACACTGAAGCTTTCTTT.